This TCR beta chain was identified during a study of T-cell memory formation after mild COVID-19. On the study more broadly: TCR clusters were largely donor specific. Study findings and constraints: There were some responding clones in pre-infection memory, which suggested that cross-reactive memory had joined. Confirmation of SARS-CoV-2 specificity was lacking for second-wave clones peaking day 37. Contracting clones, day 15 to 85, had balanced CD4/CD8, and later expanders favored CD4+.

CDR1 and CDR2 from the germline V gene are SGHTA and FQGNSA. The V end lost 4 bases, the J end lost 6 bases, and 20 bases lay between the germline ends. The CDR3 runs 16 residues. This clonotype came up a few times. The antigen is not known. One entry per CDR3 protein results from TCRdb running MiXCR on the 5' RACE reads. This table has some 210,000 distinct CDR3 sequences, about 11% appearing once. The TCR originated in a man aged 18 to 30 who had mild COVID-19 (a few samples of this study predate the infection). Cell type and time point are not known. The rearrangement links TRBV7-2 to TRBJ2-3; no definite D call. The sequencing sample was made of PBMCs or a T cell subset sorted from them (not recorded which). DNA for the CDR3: TGTGCCAGCAGCTCTCCCAGGTCTACCTTGGCCGATACGCAGTATTTT. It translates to CASSSPRSTLADTQYF. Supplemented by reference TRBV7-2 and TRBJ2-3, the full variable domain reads GAGVSQSPSNKVTEKGKDVELRCDPISGHTALYWYRQSLGQGLEFLIYFQGNSAPDKSGLPSDRFSAERTGGSVSTLTIQRTQQEDSAVYLCASSSPRSTLADTQYFGPGTRLTVL.